This T cell receptor beta chain was documented in a study of blood T cell repertoires in COVID-19. Study details: COVID-19 samples collected from the United States, Italy and Spain covered acute and convalescent phases.

Original data processing: Researchers report that nucleated cell counts were estimated from reference gene primer amplification. Sequencing was performed with immunoSEQ multiplex PCR; in TCRdb, only in-frame clones are kept and a portion is missing. Clone size and V and J calls were adopted from that table, with D and trimming inferred from the DNA. The top ten clones hold about 6.3% of a sample with about 50,000 clones, around 92% of them seen once. Sequences were obtained from peripheral blood. The source of this sequence is a man aged 50-60 years with active COVID-19.

CDR3 DNA: TGCGCCAGCAAGAAAGGGACTAGCGCCCCGTACAATGAGCAGTTCTTC. Translated, it gives CASKKGTSAPYNEQFF. This chain connects TRBV4-1 to TRBJ2-1; 10 positions agree with TRBD2. After removal of 7 bases from V and 4 bases from J, the junction contained 10 bases not matched to a gene. CDR3 length equals 16 residues. The germline CDR1 and CDR2 sequences are MGHRA and YSYEKL.